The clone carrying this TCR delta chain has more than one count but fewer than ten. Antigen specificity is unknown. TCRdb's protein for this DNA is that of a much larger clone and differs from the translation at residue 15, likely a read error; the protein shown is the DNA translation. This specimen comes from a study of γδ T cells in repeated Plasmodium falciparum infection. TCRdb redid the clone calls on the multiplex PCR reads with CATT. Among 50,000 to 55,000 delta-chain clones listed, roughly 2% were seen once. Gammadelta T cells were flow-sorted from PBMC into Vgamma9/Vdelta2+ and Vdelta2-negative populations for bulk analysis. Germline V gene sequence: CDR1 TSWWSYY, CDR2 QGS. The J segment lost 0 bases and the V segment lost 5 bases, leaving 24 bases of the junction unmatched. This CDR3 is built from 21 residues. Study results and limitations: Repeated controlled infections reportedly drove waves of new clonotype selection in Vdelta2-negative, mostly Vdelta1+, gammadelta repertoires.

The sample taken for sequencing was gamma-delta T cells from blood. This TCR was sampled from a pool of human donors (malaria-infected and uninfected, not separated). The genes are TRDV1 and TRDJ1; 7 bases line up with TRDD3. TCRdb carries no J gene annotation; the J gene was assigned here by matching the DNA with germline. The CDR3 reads CALGKGPPGPLPWGHTDKLIF. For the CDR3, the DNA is TGTGCTCTTGGGAAGGGCCCCCCAGGACCTCTACCCTGGGGGCACACCGATAAACTCATCTTT.